This T cell receptor beta chain derives from a study of immune cell composition in non-small cell lung cancer (dated by TCRdb to about 2017). For the study in its entirety: To assign histologic subtype, which was mostly lung adenocarcinoma or squamous cell carcinoma, H&E was combined with p63, CK5, Napsin A and TTF-1 immunohistochemistry. Adaptive Biotechnologies TCR-beta sequencing was carried out on approximately 37 paired NSCLC tumour and non-adjacent lung specimens, as well as on approximately 26 tumour-only specimens. Supplementary cohort #1 consisted of around 9 lung adenocarcinoma cases with paired tumour/lung TCR-beta sequencing and with TIL populations generated to assess tumour reactivity. Four tumour specimens with TCR-beta data were of rare histological subtypes and were excluded from the subtype comparisons. Findings and caveats that apply to the study as a whole: Tumour-associated clones >0.5% occurred in nearly half of NSCLC cases: about 33% of adenocarcinomas versus approximately 80% of squamous carcinomas. In more than 8 adenocarcinoma cases, a strong correlation was found between maximal tumour-associated clone frequency and TIL tumour reactivity, whereas no such correlation was found between overall clonality and TIL tumour reactivity. No significant correlation was found between smoking pack-years and tumour TCR-beta clonality. The reactivity cohort was only around nine cases, and tumour-reactive clones were not shown to share sequences with the dominant in vivo tumour-associated clones.

For CDR1 and CDR2, the germline V gene lists SNHLY and FYNNEI. Unmatched junction bases come to 11, with V trimmed by 6 bases and J by 11 bases. The CDR3 goes from the cysteine to the phenylalanine over 13 residues. Only the CDR3 portion is preserved as DNA: 39 bases, with reading frame beginning at the first base. In regard to this clone: Its antigen target is currently unknown. No base quality values were provided; no much bigger clone lies one nucleotide off.

A two-step multiplex PCR was used to amplify TCR-beta CDR3 regions from genomic DNA, and Illumina-compatible adaptors were added in the second step. As a commercial immunoSEQ service, TCR-beta immunosequencing was carried out on an Illumina platform. From the authors' description of their analysis: Two measures summarised the repertoires: productive clonality, and Top 10 Clones, meaning the percentage of T-cell templates coming from the ten most frequent sequences. Values for productive clonality spanned 0 to 1, where a value of 1 indicated a monoclonal population. Tumour-associated clones were defined as sequences comprising at least 0.1% of tumour T-cell templates but absent from matched non-adjacent lung, identified via log10 scatter plots. Two-group comparisons used Student's t-tests, stages used ANOVA, and relationships used linear regression, analysed in GraphPad Prism7 and R. As stored in TCRdb, this immuneACCESS dataset retains in-frame rearrangements with V and J assigned. A fraction of the clones does not appear; measured against another copy, unresolved V genes explain less than half of the discrepancy, and the remainder lacks a known reason. That table gives V, J and clone size, and the DNA gave D and trimming. The sample table records over 15,000 clones; 77% of these occur just once. The ten top clones hold around 9.7% of the sample.

Non-adjacent lung tissue from the same patient, taken as far from the tumour as possible and at least 3 cm away, was used for the normal lung samples. Frozen aliquots of unsorted single-cell suspensions were used for genomic DNA extraction with the QIAamp DNA kit. Tissues arrived within 2 hours after resection and were immediately processed into single-cell suspensions. Tissue was mechanically dissociated and enzymatically digested with DNase I, collagenase I and hyaluronidase for approximately 31 minutes at 37 °C, then filtered and RBC-lysed. The sample was also linked to a second study, of CD4 T cells in lung cancer. From the second report: In the study, blood T cells from NSCLC patients were screened for responses to candidate mutation-encoded neoepitopes, and neoantigen-specific CD4+ T-cell clones and TCRs were isolated. Tumor and non-adjacent lung tissue were obtained from a handful of patients undergoing curative-intent resections for stage I-III non-small cell lung cancer. Aged 60 to 69 when blood was donated, the resected patients, most of whom were former smokers, had either lung adenocarcinoma or squamous cell carcinoma. Treatments the patients had received before donating blood included platinum chemotherapy, and some of the patients were given nivolumab or pembrolizumab. Some blood-derived responses might be explained by in vitro priming of naive T cells or cross-reactivity rather than by memory responses to the cancer. TCRB deep sequencing tracked the frequency of neoantigen-specific clonotypes in tumor resections, non-adjacent lung and cultured T-cell products. TCRB sequence data were analyzed using the kit provider's software, and tumor enrichment of clonotype templates was assessed with Fisher's exact test.

The clonotype comes from a human donor with non-small cell lung cancer. This chain is built from TRBV2 and TRBJ1-1, with 8 middle bases fitting TRBD1. Sequenced input: non-adjacent lung tissue. In nucleotides, the sequence is TGTGCCAGCAGCCCAACTCCGGGACAGGCGGCTTTCTTT. Translation gives CASSPTPGQAAFF.